The clone carrying this T cell receptor beta chain was observed a handful of times. Its antigen is as yet unknown. The CDR3 has 15 residues. Germline CDR1 reads MNHNS; CDR2 reads SASEGT. V was shortened by 1 base and J by 0 bases, with 4 bases between the two germline ends. The entry originates in a study of cytotoxic CD8 clonotypes in ibrutinib-treated CLL. About the study: Across the patients, approximately ten were relapsed/refractory, about 15 treatment-naive and around 18 IGHV unmutated. Sample averages reached 255,043 productive templates and 94,082 productive rearrangements.

Study-wide points: Circulating CD8+ T-cell counts were tracked by baseline clonality, which exceeded that of age-matched healthy donors.

Target depth was 1 in 200,000 to 1 in 1 million T cells, about 10x per clonotype. The protocol was immunoSEQ multiplex PCR, while the TCRdb copy is restricted to in-frame clones and leaves out a portion. The sample has tens of thousands of clones; roughly three quarters are singletons. The source material was PBMCs, sampled after 36 months of ibrutinib treatment. The clonotype comes from a human donor with chronic lymphocytic leukemia. V is TRBV6-1 and J is TRBJ1-6; D ambiguous. The CDR3 reads CASSEGDSYNSPLHF. The CDR3 nucleotides are TGTGCCAGCAGTGAAGGGGACTCCTATAATTCACCCCTCCACTTT.